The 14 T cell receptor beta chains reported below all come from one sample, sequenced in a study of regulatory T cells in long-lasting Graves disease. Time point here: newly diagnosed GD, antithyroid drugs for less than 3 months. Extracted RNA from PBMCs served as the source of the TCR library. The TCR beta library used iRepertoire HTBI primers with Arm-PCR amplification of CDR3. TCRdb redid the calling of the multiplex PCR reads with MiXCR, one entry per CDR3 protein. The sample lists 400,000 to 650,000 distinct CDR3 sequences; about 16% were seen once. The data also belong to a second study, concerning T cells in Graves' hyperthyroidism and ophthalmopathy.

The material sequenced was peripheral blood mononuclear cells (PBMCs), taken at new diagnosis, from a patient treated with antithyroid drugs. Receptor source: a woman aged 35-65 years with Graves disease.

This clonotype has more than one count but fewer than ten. The CDR3 DNA reads TGTGCCAGCAGCCCACCCGGGACAGAGAATGAAAAACTGTTTTTT. Translation gives CASSPPGTENEKLFF. The rearrangement links TRBV5-8 to TRBJ1-4; TRBD1 aligns across 7 bases. The CDR3 totals 15 residues. J was trimmed by 5 bases and V by 4 bases; bases with no gene match: 8. Germline V CDR1 and CDR2: SGHTS, YDEGEE.

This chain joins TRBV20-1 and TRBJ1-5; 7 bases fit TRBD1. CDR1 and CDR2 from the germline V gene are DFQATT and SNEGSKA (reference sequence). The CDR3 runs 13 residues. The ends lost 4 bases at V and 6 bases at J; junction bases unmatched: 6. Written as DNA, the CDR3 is TGCAGTGCTATAGGACCAGGGGGTCAGCCCCAGCATTTT. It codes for CSAIGPGGQPQHF.

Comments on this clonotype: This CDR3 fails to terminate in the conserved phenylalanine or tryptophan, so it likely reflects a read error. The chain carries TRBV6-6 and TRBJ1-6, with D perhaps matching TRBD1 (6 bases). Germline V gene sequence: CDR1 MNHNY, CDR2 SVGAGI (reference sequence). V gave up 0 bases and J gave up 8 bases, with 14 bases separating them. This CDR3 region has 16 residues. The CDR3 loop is CASSYSGPGAYSPLHS. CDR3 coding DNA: TGTGCCAGCAGTTACTCGGGTCCAGGGGCCTATTCACCCCTCCACTCT.

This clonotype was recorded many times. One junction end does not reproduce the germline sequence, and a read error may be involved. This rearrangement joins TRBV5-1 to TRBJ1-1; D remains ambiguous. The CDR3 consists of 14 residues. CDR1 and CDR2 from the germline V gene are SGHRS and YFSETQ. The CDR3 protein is CASSSGPKNTEAFF. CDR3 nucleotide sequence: TGTGCCAGCAGCTCCGGGCCTAAGAACACTGAAGCTTTCTTT.

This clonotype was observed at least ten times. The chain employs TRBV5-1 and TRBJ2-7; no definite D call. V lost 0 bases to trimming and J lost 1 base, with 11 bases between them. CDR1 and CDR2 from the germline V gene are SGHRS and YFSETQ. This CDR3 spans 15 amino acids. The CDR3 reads CASSLERTVSYEQYF. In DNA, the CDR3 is TGCGCCAGCAGCTTGGAAAGGACGGTGTCCTACGAGCAGTACTTC.

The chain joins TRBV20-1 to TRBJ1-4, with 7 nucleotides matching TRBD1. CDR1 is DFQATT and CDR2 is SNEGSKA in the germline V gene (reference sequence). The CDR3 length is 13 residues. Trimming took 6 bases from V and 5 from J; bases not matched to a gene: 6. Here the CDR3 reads CSAWDRKNEKLFF. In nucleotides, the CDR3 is TGCAGTGCGTGGGACAGAAAGAATGAAAAACTGTTTTTT.

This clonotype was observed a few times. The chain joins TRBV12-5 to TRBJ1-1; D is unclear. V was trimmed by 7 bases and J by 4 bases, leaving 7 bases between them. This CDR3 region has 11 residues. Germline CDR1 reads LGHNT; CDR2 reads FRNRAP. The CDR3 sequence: CASAVGTEAFF. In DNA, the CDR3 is TGTGCTAGTGCCGTGGGCACTGAAGCTTTCTTT.

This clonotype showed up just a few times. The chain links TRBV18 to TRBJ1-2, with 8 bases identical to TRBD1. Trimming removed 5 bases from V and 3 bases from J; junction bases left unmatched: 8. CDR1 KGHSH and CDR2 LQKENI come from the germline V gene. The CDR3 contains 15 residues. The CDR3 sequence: CASSARQGSDYGYTF. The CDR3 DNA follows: TGTGCCAGCTCAGCCCGACAGGGGTCGGACTATGGCTACACCTTC.

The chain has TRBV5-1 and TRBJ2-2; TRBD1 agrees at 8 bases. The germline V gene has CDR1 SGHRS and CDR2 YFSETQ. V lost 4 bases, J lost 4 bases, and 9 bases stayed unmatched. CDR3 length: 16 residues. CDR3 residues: CASSDLGTGGTGELFF. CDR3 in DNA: TGCGCCAGCAGCGACCTCGGTACAGGGGGCACCGGGGAGCTGTTTTTT.

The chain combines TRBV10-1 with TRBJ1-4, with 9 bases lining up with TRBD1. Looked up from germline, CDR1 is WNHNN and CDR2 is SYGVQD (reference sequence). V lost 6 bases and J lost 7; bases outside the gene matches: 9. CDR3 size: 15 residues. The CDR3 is CASSDGQGRSEKLFF. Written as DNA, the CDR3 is TGCGCCAGCAGCGATGGACAGGGGAGAAGTGAAAAACTGTTTTTT.

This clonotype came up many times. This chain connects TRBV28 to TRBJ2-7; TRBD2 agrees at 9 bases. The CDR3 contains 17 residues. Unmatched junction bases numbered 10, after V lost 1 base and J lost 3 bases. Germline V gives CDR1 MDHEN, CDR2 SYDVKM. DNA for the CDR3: TGTGCCAGCAGTTTATCCCTCGCTAGCGGGGCCAACTACGAGCAGTACTTC. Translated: CASSLSLASGANYEQYF.

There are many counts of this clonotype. The CDR3 loop is CASSRTELSGNTIYF. The CDR3 nucleotides read TGTGCCAGCTCACGGACAGAACTCTCTGGAAACACCATATATTTT. The rearrangement links TRBV18 to TRBJ1-3; D perhaps matches TRBD1 (6 bases). This CDR3 has 15 amino acids. Trimming removed 4 bases from V and 0 bases from J, with 10 bases in between. Germline V gene data show CDR1 as KGHSH and CDR2 as LQKENI.

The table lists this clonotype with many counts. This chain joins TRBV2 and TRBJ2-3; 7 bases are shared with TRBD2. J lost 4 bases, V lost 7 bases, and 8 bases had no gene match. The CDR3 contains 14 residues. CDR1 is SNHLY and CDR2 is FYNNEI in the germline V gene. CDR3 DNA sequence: TGTGCCAGCACCTGGGACTATGGGGCAGATACGCAGTATTTT. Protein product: CASTWDYGADTQYF. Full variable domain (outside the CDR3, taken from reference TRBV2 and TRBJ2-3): EPEVTQTPSHQVTQMGQEVILRCVPISNHLYFYWYRQILGQKVEFLVSFYNNEISEKSEIFDDQFSVERPDGSNFTLKIRSTKLEDSAMYFCASTWDYGADTQYFGPGTRLTVL.

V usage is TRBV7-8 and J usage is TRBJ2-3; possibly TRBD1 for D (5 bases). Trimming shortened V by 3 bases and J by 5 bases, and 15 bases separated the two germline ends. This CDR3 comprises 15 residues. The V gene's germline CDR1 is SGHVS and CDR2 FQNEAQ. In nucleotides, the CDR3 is TGTGCCAGCAGCTTCTACGGCAGGGCGGAAGATACGCAGTATTTT. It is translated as CASSFYGRAEDTQYF. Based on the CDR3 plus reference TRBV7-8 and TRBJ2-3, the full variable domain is GAGVSQSPRYKVAKRGQDVALRCDPISGHVSLFWYQQALGQGPEFLTYFQNEAQLDKSGLPSDRFFAERPEGSVSTLKIQRTQQEDSAVYLCASSFYGRAEDTQYFGPGTRLTVL.